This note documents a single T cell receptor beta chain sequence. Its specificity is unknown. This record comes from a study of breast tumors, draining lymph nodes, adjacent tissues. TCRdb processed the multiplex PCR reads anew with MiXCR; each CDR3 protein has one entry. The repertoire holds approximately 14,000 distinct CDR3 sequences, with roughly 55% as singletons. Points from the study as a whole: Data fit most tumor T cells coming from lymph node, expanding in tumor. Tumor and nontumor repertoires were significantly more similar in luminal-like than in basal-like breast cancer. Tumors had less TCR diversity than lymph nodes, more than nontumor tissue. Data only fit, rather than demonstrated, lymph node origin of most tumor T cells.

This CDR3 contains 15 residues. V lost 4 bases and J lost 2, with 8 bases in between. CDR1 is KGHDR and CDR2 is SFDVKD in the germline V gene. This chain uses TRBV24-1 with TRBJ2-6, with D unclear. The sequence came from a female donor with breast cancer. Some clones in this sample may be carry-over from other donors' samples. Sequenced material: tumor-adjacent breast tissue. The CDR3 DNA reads TGTGCCACCAGTGACCGATTCGCTGGGGCCAACGTCCTGACTTTC. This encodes CATSDRFAGANVLTF.